One and the same sample provided the 13 T cell receptor beta chains below, sequenced in a study of blood T cell repertoires in COVID-19. Method: immunoSEQ multiplex PCR; TCRdb's copy keeps in-frame clones and lacks some. The table shows a few hundred thousand clones, with 80% to 90% occurring only once. Input material: peripheral blood. These receptors all stem from a middle-aged man with acute or convalescent COVID-19.

The rearrangement links TRBV15 to TRBJ2-1; 11 bases are a match to TRBD1. The CDR3 is made up of 16 amino acids. Per the germline V gene, CDR1 is LNHNV and CDR2 is YYDKDF (reference sequence). Trimming at V came to 3 bases and at J to 5 bases, leaving 6 bases not matched to a gene. The chain's CDR3 is CATSRGEDRGHNEQFF. The CDR3 bases are TGTGCCACCAGCAGGGGTGAGGACAGGGGGCACAATGAGCAGTTCTTC.

This clone was detected only once. This chain joins TRBV4-3 and TRBJ2-7; D is possibly TRBD2 (6 bases). Trimming took off 4 bases at V and 2 bases at J, with 15 bases between the two ends. Per the germline V gene, CDR1 is LGHNA and CDR2 is YSLEER. The length of the CDR3 is 15 residues. Written as DNA, the CDR3 is TGCGCCAGCAGCCGCCTATTGGGAGGCCCCTACGAGCAGTACTTC. This encodes CASSRLLGGPYEQYF.

V usage is TRBV14 and J usage is TRBJ2-3, with D perhaps TRBD1 (5 bases). V was cut by 1 base and J by 8 bases, with 13 bases left in between. Per germline, CDR1 SGHDN and CDR2 FVKESK. The length of the CDR3 is 14 residues. CDR3 DNA sequence: TGTGCCAGCAGCCAAGTAGGGGATCTTTCTACGCAGTATTTT. Amino acids: CASSQVGDLSTQYF.

This clone was seen just once. The chain uses TRBV7-8 and TRBJ1-5; no firm D call. The CDR3 spans 17 residues. Trimming took off 1 base at V and 0 bases at J, with 13 bases between the two ends. The V gene's germline CDR1 is SGHVS and CDR2 FQNEAQ. CDR3 in DNA: TGTGCCAGCAGCTTAGAACTCCTCCTTTCTAGCAATCAGCCCCAGCATTTT. Protein: CASSLELLLSSNQPQHF.

The gene calls are TRBV11-3 and TRBJ2-2; 8 bases are shared with TRBD1. With 7 bases clipped from V and 4 bases from J, the junction kept 5 bases outside the gene matches. There are 14 residues in the CDR3. The germline gives CDR1 SGHNT, CDR2 YENEEA. This CDR3 is CASMDRVGTGELFF. DNA for the CDR3: TGTGCCAGCATGGACAGGGTTGGCACCGGGGAGCTGTTTTTT.

The chain has TRBV28 and TRBJ1-4; D might be TRBD1 (6 bases). From germline, CDR1 is MDHEN and CDR2 SYDVKM. V was pared by 6 bases and J by 6 bases, with 14 bases between. This CDR3 spans 14 amino acids. Here the CDR3 reads CASRQGTSDEKLFF. The DNA for the CDR3 is TGTGCCAGCAGGCAAGGGACAAGCGATGAAAAACTGTTTTTT.

The V and J genes are TRBV7-3 and TRBJ2-2; 9 bases are a match to TRBD2. Germline V lookup: CDR1 SGHTA, CDR2 FQGTGA. The CDR3 totals 15 residues. Trimming at V came to 0 bases and at J to 4 bases, leaving 0 bases not matched to a gene. DNA of the CDR3: TGTGCCAGCAGCTTAACTAGCGGGGGCACCGGGGAGCTGTTTTTT. Its protein is CASSLTSGGTGELFF.

The J gene is TRBJ1-2, the V gene TRBV27, with a possible D match to TRBD1 (6 bases). V was trimmed by 6 bases and J by 3 bases, leaving 20 bases between them. There are 16 residues in the CDR3. Looked up from germline, CDR1 is MNHEY and CDR2 is SMNVEV (reference sequence). The CDR3 loop is CASRKAGAGIYYGYTF. The CDR3, as DNA: TGTGCCAGCAGAAAAGCGGGGGCCGGAATTTACTATGGCTACACCTTC.

The chain joins TRBV7-8 to TRBJ1-1; D possibly corresponds to TRBD1 (5 bases). The CDR3 runs 14 residues. Trimming removed 6 bases from V and 6 bases from J, with 17 bases in between. Germline assignment: CDR1 SGHVS and CDR2 FQNEAQ. The CDR3 sequence: CASSLKAGWSEAFF. The CDR3 region has the DNA TGTGCCAGCAGTCTAAAGGCAGGGTGGTCTGAAGCTTTCTTT. Variable domain in full (rest from reference TRBV7-8 and TRBJ1-1): GAGVSQSPRYKVAKRGQDVALRCDPISGHVSLFWYQQALGQGPEFLTYFQNEAQLDKSGLPSDRFFAERPEGSVSTLKIQRTQQEDSAVYLCASSLKAGWSEAFFGQGTRLTVV.

The rearrangement joins TRBV6-5 to TRBJ1-6, with D tentatively TRBD1 (5 bases). In germline, CDR1 is MNHEY, CDR2 SVGAGI. The V end lost 6 bases, the J end lost 14 bases, and 23 bases lay between the germline ends. CDR3 length: 15 amino acids. The CDR3 is CASRPQSRAGRTLHF. Here the CDR3 DNA reads TGTGCCAGCAGACCCCAGAGCCGGGCGGGGCGGACCCTCCACTTT.

The V and J genes are TRBV9 and TRBJ1-1; 8 positions agree with TRBD1. The CDR3 covers 14 residues. CDR1 is SGDLS and CDR2 is YYNGEE in the germline V gene. J was trimmed by 4 bases and V by 4 bases; bases with no gene match: 6. CDR3 sequence reads: CASSQTGGSTEAFF. Here the CDR3 DNA reads TGTGCCAGCAGCCAAACAGGGGGGTCCACTGAAGCTTTCTTT.

CDR3 in amino acids: CASSKSRDRDSGNTIYF. CDR3 coding DNA: TGTGCCAGTAGCAAATCCCGGGACAGAGATTCTGGAAACACCATATATTTT. The chain links TRBV19 to TRBJ1-3; 7 bases are a match to TRBD1. The length of the CDR3 is 17 residues. CDR1 and CDR2 (germline): LNHDA, SQIVND (reference sequence). Unmatched junction bases numbered 12, after V lost 6 bases and J lost 1 base.

This chain connects TRBV4-1 to TRBJ1-2, with TRBD1 as a possible D gene (5 bases). Germline-derived CDR1 and CDR2 are MGHRA and YSYEKL. The germline V and J ends were trimmed by 0 bases and 4 bases, with 15 bases remaining between them. The CDR3 spans 16 residues. CDR3 residues: CASSQDDGQRGYGYTF. CDR3 in DNA: TGCGCCAGCAGCCAAGATGATGGCCAAAGGGGCTATGGCTACACCTTC.